This paragraph reports one T cell receptor beta chain. Its antigen is unidentified. The data originate from a study of T cells in Graves' hyperthyroidism and ophthalmopathy. On the study more broadly: Before any treatment, at initial diagnosis, peripheral blood was collected.

There are 20 residues in the CDR3. Trimming took 5 bases from V and 0 from J, leaving 26 bases between them. Germline V gene data show CDR1 as SEHNR and CDR2 as FQNEAQ (reference sequence). Study observations and caveats: A 13 V-J signature model discriminated ophthalmopathy versus stable hyperthyroidism.

TCR beta CDR3 regions were amplified from RNA transcripts. The HTBI primer set drove a first-round RT-PCR of the TCR CDR3. Each CDR3 protein gets one entry after TCRdb re-called the multiplex PCR reads with MiXCR. The repertoire has approximately 590,000 distinct CDR3 sequences, about 15% of them found once; the top ten carry under 7.5%. Graves' hyperthyroidism qualified as stable when ophthalmopathy did not progress within 18 months. Diagnosing involved the use of clinical symptoms, serum thyroxine and TRAb, thyroid ultrasound and orbital computed tomography. The sample consisted of blood. The TCR originated in a woman aged 30 to 39 with Graves' hyperthyroidism. The chain couples TRBV7-9 to TRBJ1-5; D remains unclear. CDR3 DNA: TGTGCCAGCAGCCCATCGGTCGGCCCTCAAGCCGTTTATAGCAATCAGCCCCAGCATTTT. This codes for CASSPSVGPQAVYSNQPQHF.